What follows are 5 T cell receptor beta chains derived from one specimen sequenced in a study of response to subunit inactivated influenza vaccine. TCRdb called the RT-PCR reads again in MiXCR, with one record for every CDR3 protein. The sample has hundreds of thousands of distinct CDR3 sequences, approximately 18% seen once. The sequencing here drew on PBMCs from blood, taken 4 to 6 days after vaccination. The source is a man in his fifties who received an inactivated influenza vaccine.

This clonotype was counted ten times or more. The V gene is TRBV5-1, the J gene TRBJ1-1, with TRBD1 matching over 7 bases. This CDR3 is 16 amino acids long. The germline V gene encodes CDR1 SGHRS and CDR2 YFSETQ. V dropped 3 bases and J dropped 9; count of bases not matched to a gene: 17. CDR3 residues: CASSSPDTRGKAQAFF. Written as DNA, the CDR3 is TGCGCCAGCAGCTCCCCTGATACCAGGGGGAAGGCACAAGCTTTCTTT.

The CDR3, as DNA: TGTGCCAGCAGCACGCAACCGGGACGGCTCCACTTT. Residues: CASSTQPGRLHF. The chain uses TRBV5-6 and TRBJ1-6; the D gene is possibly TRBD1 (5 bases). Trimming left V 4 bases short and J 16 bases short, with 15 bases between. Per the germline V gene, CDR1 is SGHDT and CDR2 is YYEEEE. The CDR3 is 12 residues long.

V usage is TRBV5-1 and J usage is TRBJ2-5; D ambiguous. Between the trimmed V and J ends, which lost 0 bases and 7 bases, there was a span of 13 bases. This CDR3 comprises 14 residues. Germline V gene lookup returns CDR1 SGHRS and CDR2 YFSETQ. The CDR3 reads CASSLDGSLTTQYF. The CDR3 DNA follows: TGCGCCAGCAGCTTGGACGGATCATTGACGACCCAGTACTTC.

The table lists this clonotype with a few counts. V and J are TRBV12-3 or TRBV12-4 and TRBJ1-6; D might be TRBD1 (5 bases). This CDR3 has 12 residues. V gave up 5 bases and J gave up 7 bases, with 6 bases separating them. This chain's CDR3 is CASSHRNSPLHF. CDR3 coding DNA: TGTGCCAGCAGTCACAGGAATTCACCCCTCCACTTT.

The chain couples TRBV20-1 to TRBJ1-6; D remains ambiguous. Trimming cost V 0 bases and J 10 bases, with 13 bases left between them. The CDR3 totals 14 residues. Germline V lookup: CDR1 DFQATT, CDR2 SNEGSKA (reference sequence). The CDR3 sequence: CSAREAFLGSPLHF. The CDR3 DNA reads as TGCAGTGCTAGAGAGGCCTTTCTGGGGTCACCCCTCCACTTT.